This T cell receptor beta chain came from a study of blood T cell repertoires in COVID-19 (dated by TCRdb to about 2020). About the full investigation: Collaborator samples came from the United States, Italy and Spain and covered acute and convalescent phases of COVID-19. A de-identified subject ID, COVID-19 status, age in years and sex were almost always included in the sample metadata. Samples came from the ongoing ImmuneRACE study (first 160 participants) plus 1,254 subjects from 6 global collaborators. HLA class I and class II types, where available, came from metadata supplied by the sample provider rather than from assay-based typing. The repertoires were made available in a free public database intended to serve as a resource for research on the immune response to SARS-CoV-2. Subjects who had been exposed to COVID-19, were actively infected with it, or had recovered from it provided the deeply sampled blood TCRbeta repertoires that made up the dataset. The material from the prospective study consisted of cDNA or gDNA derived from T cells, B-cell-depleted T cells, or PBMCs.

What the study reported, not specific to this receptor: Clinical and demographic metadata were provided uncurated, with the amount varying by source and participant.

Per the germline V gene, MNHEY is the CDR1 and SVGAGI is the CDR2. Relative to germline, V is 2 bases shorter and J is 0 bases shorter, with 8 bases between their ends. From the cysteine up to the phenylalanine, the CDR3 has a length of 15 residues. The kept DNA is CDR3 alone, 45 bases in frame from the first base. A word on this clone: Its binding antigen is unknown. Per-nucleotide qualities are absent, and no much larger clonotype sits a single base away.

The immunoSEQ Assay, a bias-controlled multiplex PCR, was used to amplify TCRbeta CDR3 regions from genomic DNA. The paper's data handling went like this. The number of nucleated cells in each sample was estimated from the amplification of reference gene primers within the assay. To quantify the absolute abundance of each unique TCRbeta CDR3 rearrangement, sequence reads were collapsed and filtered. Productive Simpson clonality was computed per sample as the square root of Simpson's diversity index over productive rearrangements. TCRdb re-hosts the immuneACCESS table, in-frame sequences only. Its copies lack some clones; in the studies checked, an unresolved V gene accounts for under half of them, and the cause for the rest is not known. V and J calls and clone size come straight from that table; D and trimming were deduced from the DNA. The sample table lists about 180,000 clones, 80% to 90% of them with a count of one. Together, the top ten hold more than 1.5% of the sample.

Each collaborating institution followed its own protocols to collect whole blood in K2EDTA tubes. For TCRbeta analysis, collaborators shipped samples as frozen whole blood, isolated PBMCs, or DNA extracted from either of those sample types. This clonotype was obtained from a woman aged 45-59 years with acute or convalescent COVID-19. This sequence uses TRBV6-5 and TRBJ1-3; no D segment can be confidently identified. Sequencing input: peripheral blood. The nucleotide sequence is TGTGCCAGCAGTTACGAGGGAGGCTCTGGAAACACCATATATTTT. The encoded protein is CASSYEGGSGNTIYF.